Detailed here is one T cell receptor (beta chain). The repertoire was sequenced with immunoSEQ multiplex PCR; TCRdb's copy has only in-frame clones and lacks some. The sample consists of approximately 290,000 clones, approximately 85% of them appearing once. This sample is part of a study of blood T cell repertoires in COVID-19. Researchers sorted participants into cohorts using their self-reported clinical history. The CDR3 length is 12 residues. Trimming shortened V by 8 bases and J by 9 bases, and 14 bases separated the two germline ends. Germline V gene sequence: CDR1 SNHLY, CDR2 FYNNEI. The sequenced sample consisted of PBMCs or T cells enriched from blood (not recorded which). The receptor's source is a woman aged 30 to 39 who had recovered from COVID-19. This chain links TRBV2 with TRBJ1-5; TRBD1 might be the D (5 bases). The DNA of the CDR3 is TGTGCCAGCCGCAAAGATCAGGGGCCCCAGCATTTT. Translated, it gives CASRKDQGPQHF.